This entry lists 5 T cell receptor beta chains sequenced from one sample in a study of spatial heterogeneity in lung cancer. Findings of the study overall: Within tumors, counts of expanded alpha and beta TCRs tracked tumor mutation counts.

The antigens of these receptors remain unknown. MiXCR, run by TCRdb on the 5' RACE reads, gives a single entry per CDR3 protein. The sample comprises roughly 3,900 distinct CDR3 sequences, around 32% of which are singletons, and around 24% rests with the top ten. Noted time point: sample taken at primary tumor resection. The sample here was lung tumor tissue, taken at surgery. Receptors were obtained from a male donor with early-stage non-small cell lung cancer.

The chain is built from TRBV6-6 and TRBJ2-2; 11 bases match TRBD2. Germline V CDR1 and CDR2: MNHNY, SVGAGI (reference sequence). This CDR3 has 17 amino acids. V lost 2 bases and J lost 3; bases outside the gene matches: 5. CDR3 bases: TGTGCCAGCAGTTACGGTAGCGGGAGGGGCGACACCGGGGAGCTGTTTTTT. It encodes CASSYGSGRGDTGELFF.

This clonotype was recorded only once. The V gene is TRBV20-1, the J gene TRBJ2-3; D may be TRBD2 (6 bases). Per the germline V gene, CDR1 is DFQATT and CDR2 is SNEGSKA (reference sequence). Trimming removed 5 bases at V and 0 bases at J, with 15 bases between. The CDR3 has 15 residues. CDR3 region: CSAPPPTSSTDTQYF. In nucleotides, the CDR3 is TGCAGTGCTCCCCCCCCGACTAGTAGCACAGATACGCAGTATTTT.

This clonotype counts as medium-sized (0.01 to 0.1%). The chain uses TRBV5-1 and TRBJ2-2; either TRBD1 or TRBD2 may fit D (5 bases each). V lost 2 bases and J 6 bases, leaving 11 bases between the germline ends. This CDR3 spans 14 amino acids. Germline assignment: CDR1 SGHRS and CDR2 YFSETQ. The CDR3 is CASSFTGLPGELFF. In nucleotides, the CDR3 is TGCGCCAGCAGCTTTACGGGGCTCCCCGGGGAGCTGTTTTTT.

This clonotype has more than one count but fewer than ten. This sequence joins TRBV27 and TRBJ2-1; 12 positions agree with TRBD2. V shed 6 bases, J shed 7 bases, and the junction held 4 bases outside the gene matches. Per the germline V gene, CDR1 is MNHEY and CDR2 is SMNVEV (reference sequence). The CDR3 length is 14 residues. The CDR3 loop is CASRTSGSRNEQFF. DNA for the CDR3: TGTGCCAGCAGGACTAGCGGGAGTCGGAATGAGCAGTTCTTC.

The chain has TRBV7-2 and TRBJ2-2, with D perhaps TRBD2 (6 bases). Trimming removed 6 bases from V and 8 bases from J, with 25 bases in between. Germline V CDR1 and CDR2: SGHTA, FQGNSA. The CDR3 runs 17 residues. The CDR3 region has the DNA TGTGCCAGCAGACCCCCCGGAGGGTGGGCAGTTGGAGGGGAGCTGTTTTTT. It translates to CASRPPGGWAVGGELFF.